The clone carrying this T cell receptor beta chain came up many times. Every patient was untreated before thyroid surgery. TCRdb re-clonotyped the PCR reads through MiXCR. The table has 20,000 or so clones, roughly 23% seen once. These data belong to a study of metastatic and nonmetastatic thyroid tumors. Study background: Patients with malignant and benign thyroid disease provided blood and tumor or nodule tissue, whose repertoires were compared.

The CDR3 is made up of 13 amino acids. CDR1 is SGHTA and CDR2 is FQGTGA in the germline V gene. The V end lost 5 bases, the J end lost 5 bases, and 12 bases lay between the germline ends. Material: adjacent normal tissue. The rearrangement uses TRBV7-3 and TRBJ2-5; D gene unclear. This clonotype originated in a female donor with papillary thyroid cancer or a benign thyroid nodule (not recorded which). Some clones in this sample may be carry-over from other donors' samples. The CDR3 coding sequence is TGTGCCAGCAGCCGCAGCAGGCTTGAGACCCAGTACTTC. Its translation is CASSRSRLETQYF.